A selection of T cell receptor beta chains follows, all from one sample in a study of shared clonotypes between healthy human individuals. The table came from immunoSEQ multiplex PCR; TCRdb's copy has only in-frame clones and leaves some out. The sample includes 550,000 to 600,000 clones, about 80% of them seen just once. Sample: PBMCs. All receptors come from a woman aged 40 to 55 in good health. Some clones in this sample may be carry-over from other donors' samples. CDR3s include the opening cysteine and the closing phenylalanine or tryptophan. A D gene is named only where the DNA matches it firmly. The listing skips clone size in some rows; elsewhere it reads once, few, many or a size class.

>TRBV18|.|TRBJ2-3|.
CASSPLVSTDTQYF
TGTGCCAGCTCACCGCTTGTCAGCACAGATACGCAGTATTTT
>TRBV11-1|.|TRBJ2-3|.
CASSLDGSTDTQYF
TGTGCCAGCAGTCTCGACGGCAGCACAGATACGCAGTATTTT
>TRBV7-6|TRBD2|TRBJ2-2|.
CASRAEGGRFPGELFF
TGTGCCAGCAGGGCGGAGGGCGGGAGGTTTCCCGGGGAGCTGTTTTTT
>TRBV19|.|TRBJ2-1|.
CASNENWRREQFF
TGTGCCAGTAATGAAAACTGGAGGCGGGAGCAGTTCTTC
>TRBV27|.|TRBJ2-1|few
CASSIGVQGPRSGNEQFF
TGTGCCAGCAGTATCGGGGTCCAGGGGCCACGGTCGGGTAATGAGCAGTTCTTC
>TRBV29-1|TRBD1|TRBJ2-3|.
CSVAGTGADTQYF
TGCAGCGTTGCCGGGACAGGGGCAGATACGCAGTATTTT
>TRBV9|.|TRBJ1-1|.
CASSSPVGLNTEAFF
TGTGCCAGCAGCTCCCCTGTCGGGCTGAACACTGAAGCTTTCTTT
>TRBV4-1|.|TRBJ1-5|.
CASSQLWGLVNQPQHF
TGCGCCAGCAGCCAACTTTGGGGGCTTGTCAATCAGCCCCAGCATTTT
>TRBV30|TRBD2|TRBJ2-1|.
CAWSERLAGVSPFF
TGTGCCTGGAGTGAGAGATTAGCGGGAGTTTCGCCGTTCTTC
>TRBV19|TRBD2|TRBJ2-1|.
CASSRRSGGWNEQFF
TGTGCCAGTAGCAGGCGAAGCGGGGGGTGGAATGAGCAGTTCTTC
>TRBV5-6|TRBD2|TRBJ2-2|.
CASSSVAGGRSRELFF
TGTGCCAGCAGCTCCGTAGCGGGAGGGAGGTCTAGGGAGCTGTTTTTT
>TRBV28|TRBD1|TRBJ2-7|.
CASGQGAFHPYEQYF
TGTGCCAGCGGACAGGGGGCTTTCCACCCCTACGAGCAGTACTTC
>TRBV28|.|TRBJ1-4|.
CASRLGGGEKLFF
TGTGCCAGCAGGTTAGGGGGTGGGGAAAAACTGTTTTTT
>TRBV4-1|TRBD1|TRBJ1-4|.
CASSHNTRGPLHEKLFF
TGCGCCAGCAGCCACAACACCAGGGGGCCTCTTCATGAAAAACTGTTTTTT
>TRBV4-2|.|TRBJ2-4|few
CASSPGRVGNIQYF
TGTGCCAGCAGCCCGGGGCGGGTGGGGAACATTCAGTACTTC
>TRBV5-5|TRBD1|TRBJ1-1|.
CASSLQGARWTEAFF
TGTGCCAGCAGCTTGCAGGGGGCGCGATGGACTGAAGCTTTCTTT
>TRBV28|.|TRBJ2-3|once
CASSPGLLTDTQYF
TGTGCCAGCAGTCCGGGACTCCTCACAGATACGCAGTATTTT
>TRBV7-2|TRBD1|TRBJ2-7|.
CASSSPDRPYEQYF
TGTGCCAGCAGCTCCCCGGACAGGCCCTACGAGCAGTACTTC
>TRBV5-1|.|TRBJ2-7|.
CASSLDWETYEQYF
TGCGCCAGCAGCTTGGACTGGGAGACCTACGAGCAGTACTTC
>TRBV11-3|.|TRBJ2-3|.
CASSFSRGADTQYF
TGTGCCAGCAGCTTTTCCAGGGGAGCAGATACGCAGTATTTT
>TRBV7-3|.|TRBJ1-2|.
CASSETGTGNYGYTF
TGTGCCAGCAGCGAGACCGGGACGGGGAACTATGGCTACACCTTC
>TRBV29-1|.|TRBJ1-3|once
CSVVPTGLSGNTIYF
TGCAGCGTCGTTCCTACAGGGTTGTCTGGAAACACCATATATTTT
>TRBV19|.|TRBJ2-7|.
CASSSRADVVTPGEQYF
TGTGCCAGTAGTTCCCGGGCCGATGTCGTAACCCCGGGGGAGCAGTACTTC
>TRBV6-5|.|TRBJ2-7|.
CASSPPGQAYEQYF
TGTGCCAGCAGTCCCCCGGGACAAGCCTACGAGCAGTACTTC
>TRBV7-2|.|TRBJ2-2|.
CASSQPLGELFF
TGTGCCAGCAGCCAGCCTTTAGGGGAGCTGTTTTTT
>TRBV5-6|.|TRBJ1-3|.
CASSLTASSGNTIYF
TGTGCCAGCAGCTTGACCGCCTCCTCTGGAAACACCATATATTTT
>TRBV5-1|.|TRBJ2-1|.
CASSLGSFGSYNEQFF
TGCGCCAGCAGCTTGGGGTCATTTGGCTCCTACAATGAGCAGTTCTTC
>TRBV5-1|.|TRBJ1-4|.
CASSFEQVNEKLFF
TGCGCCAGCAGCTTTGAACAGGTCAATGAAAAACTGTTTTTT
>TRBV28|.|TRBJ2-2|.
CASRYRLAGELFF
TGTGCCAGCAGATATAGACTAGCCGGGGAGCTGTTTTTT
>TRBV25-1|TRBD2|TRBJ2-3|many
CASTGGGPSTDTQYF
TGTGCCAGCACCGGGGGAGGGCCGAGCACAGATACGCAGTATTTT
>TRBV18|.|TRBJ1-4|.
CASSPRGGVSNEKLFF
TGTGCCAGCTCACCACGAGGCGGGGTTTCTAATGAAAAACTGTTTTTT
>TRBV30|.|TRBJ1-2|.
CAWSVEESGYTF
TGTGCCTGGAGTGTAGAGGAGAGTGGCTACACCTTC
>TRBV19|.|TRBJ1-4|few
CASSRQTATNEKLFF
TGTGCCAGTAGTCGACAGACTGCAACTAATGAAAAACTGTTTTTT
>TRBV15|.|TRBJ1-2|.
CATSGPPRGSGGYTF
TGTGCCACCAGCGGACCCCCGAGGGGTTCTGGTGGCTACACCTTC
>TRBV6-6|.|TRBJ2-7|.
CASTRGHGGSYEQYF
TGTGCCAGCACCCGAGGACATGGTGGATCCTACGAGCAGTACTTC
>TRBV10-3|.|TRBJ2-5|.
CAISESVETQYF
TGTGCCATCAGTGAGAGTGTAGAGACCCAGTACTTC
>TRBV5-1|TRBD2|TRBJ2-5|many
CASSPGLAGFWGETQYF
TGCGCCAGCAGCCCGGGACTAGCGGGATTCTGGGGAGAGACCCAGTACTTC
>TRBV7-9|.|TRBJ1-3|.
CASSPPPGRTVDSGNTIYF
TGTGCCAGCAGCCCGCCCCCCGGACGGACAGTTGACTCTGGAAACACCATATATTTT
>TRBV2|.|TRBJ1-1|.
CASTTEGNTEAFF
TGTGCCAGCACTACCGAGGGAAACACTGAAGCTTTCTTT
>TRBV7-3|.|TRBJ2-1|.
CASSFGLSPYNEQFF
TGTGCCAGCAGCTTCGGCCTCTCACCCTACAATGAGCAGTTCTTC
>TRBV28|TRBD1|TRBJ1-5|.
CASSLVQGAIQPRHF
TGTGCCAGCAGCCTGGTGCAGGGGGCCATACAGCCCCGGCATTTT
>TRBV14|.|TRBJ2-3|.
CASSYVITSTDTQYF
TGTGCCAGCAGCTACGTCATAACTAGCACAGATACGCAGTATTTT
>TRBV6-1|.|TRBJ2-3|.
CASSFSLGDTQYF
TGTGCCAGCAGTTTTTCCCTCGGAGATACGCAGTATTTT
>TRBV4-2|TRBD2|TRBJ2-2|.
CASSQDASGRFPTGELFF
TGTGCCAGCAGCCAAGACGCTAGCGGGAGGTTCCCCACCGGGGAGCTGTTTTTT
>TRBV5-1|TRBD1|TRBJ1-3|.
CASSLSWTGGFGNTIYF
TGCGCCAGCAGCTTGTCTTGGACAGGGGGCTTTGGAAACACCATATATTTT